This T cell receptor beta chain was found in a study of blood T cell repertoires in COVID-19. Study context: Nucleic acid was either cDNA or gDNA, and it came from T cells, B-cell-depleted T cells, or PBMCs.

Measured with immunoSEQ multiplex PCR; TCRdb has only the in-frame clones, and not every one. The sample yields 210,000 or so clones, over 80% seen once. Study members were between about 18 and 100 years old and lived in 24 US regions. All exposed participants met a person with COVID-19 within 2 weeks before entering the study. The CDR3 runs to 19 residues. This TCR derives from a woman in her twenties or thirties who had been exposed to COVID-19. Sequences were obtained from PBMCs or T cells enriched from blood (not recorded which). V and J are TRBV21-1 and TRBJ1-3. TRBV21-1 is an annotated pseudogene. CDR3 protein: CASSKGGQGGADSGNTIYF. For the CDR3, the DNA is TGTGCCAGCAGCAAAGGGGGCCAGGGAGGGGCCGACTCTGGAAACACCATATATTTT.